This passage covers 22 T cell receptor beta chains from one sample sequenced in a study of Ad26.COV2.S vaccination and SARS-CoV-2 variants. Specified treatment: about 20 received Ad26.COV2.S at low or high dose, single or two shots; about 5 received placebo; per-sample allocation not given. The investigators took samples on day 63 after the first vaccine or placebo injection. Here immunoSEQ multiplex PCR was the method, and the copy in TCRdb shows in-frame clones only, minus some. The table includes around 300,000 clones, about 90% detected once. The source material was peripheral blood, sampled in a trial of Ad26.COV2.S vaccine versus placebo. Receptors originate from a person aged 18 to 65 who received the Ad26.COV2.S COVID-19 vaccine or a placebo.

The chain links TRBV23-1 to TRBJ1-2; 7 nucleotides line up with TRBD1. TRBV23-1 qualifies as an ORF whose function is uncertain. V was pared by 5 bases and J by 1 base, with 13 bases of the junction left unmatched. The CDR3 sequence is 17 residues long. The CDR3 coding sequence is TGCGCCAGCAGTTTAGGTGGACAGGCGAGACTTAACTATGGCTACACCTTC. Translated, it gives CASSLGGQARLNYGYTF.

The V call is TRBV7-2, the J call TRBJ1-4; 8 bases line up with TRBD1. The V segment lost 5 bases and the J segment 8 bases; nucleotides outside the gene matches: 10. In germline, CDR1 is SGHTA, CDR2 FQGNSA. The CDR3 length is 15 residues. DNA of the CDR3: TGTGCCAGCAGCCTGAGACAGGGGCTAAAGGAAAAACTGTTTTTT. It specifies CASSLRQGLKEKLFF.

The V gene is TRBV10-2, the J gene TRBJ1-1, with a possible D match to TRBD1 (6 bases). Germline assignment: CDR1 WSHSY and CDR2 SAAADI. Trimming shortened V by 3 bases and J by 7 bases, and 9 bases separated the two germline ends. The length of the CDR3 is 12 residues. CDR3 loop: CASSDRGREAFF. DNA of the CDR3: TGCGCCAGCAGTGACAGGGGACGTGAAGCTTTCTTT.

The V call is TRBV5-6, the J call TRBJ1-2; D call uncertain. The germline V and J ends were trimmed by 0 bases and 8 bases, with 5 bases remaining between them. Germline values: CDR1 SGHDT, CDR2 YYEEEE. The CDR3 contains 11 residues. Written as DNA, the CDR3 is TGTGCCAGCAGCTTGGGCGGGGGCTACACCTTC. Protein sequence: CASSLGGGYTF.

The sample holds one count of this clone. In nucleotides, the CDR3 is TGTGCCAGCAGCCGGGGGGAGACAGTCAAGAGCGGGTCACCCCTCCACTTT. This translates into CASSRGETVKSGSPLHF. The V and J genes are TRBV3-1 (or the pseudogene TRBV3-2) and TRBJ1-6, with TRBD1 as a possible D gene (5 bases). The germline V and J ends were trimmed by 4 bases and 10 bases, with 23 bases remaining between them. The CDR3 sequence is 17 residues long. CDR1 and CDR2 from the germline V gene are LGHDT and YNNKEL (reference sequence).

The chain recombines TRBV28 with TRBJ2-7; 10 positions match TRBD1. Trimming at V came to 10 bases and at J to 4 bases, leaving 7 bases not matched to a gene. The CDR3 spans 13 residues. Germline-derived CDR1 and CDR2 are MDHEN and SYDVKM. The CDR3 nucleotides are TGTGCCATCCGCCGGGACAGGGGTTACGAGCAGTACTTC. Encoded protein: CAIRRDRGYEQYF.

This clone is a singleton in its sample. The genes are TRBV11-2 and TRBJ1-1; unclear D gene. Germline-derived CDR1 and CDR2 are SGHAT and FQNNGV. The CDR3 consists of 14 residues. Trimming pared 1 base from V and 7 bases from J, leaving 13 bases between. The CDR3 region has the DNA TGTGCCAGCAGCTTAGGTGCGAGTTCGAGTGAAGCTTTCTTT. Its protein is CASSLGASSSEAFF.

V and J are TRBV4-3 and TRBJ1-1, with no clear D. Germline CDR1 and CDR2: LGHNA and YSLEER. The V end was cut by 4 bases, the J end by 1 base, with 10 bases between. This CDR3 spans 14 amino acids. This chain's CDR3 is CASSLAVENTEAFF. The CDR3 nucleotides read TGCGCCAGCAGCCTCGCGGTGGAGAACACTGAAGCTTTCTTT.

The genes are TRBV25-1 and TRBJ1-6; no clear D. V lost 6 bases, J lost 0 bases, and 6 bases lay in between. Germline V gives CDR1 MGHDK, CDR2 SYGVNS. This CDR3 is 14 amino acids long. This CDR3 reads CASSRDSYNSPLHF. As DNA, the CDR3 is TGTGCCAGCAGCCGGGACTCCTATAATTCACCCCTCCACTTT.

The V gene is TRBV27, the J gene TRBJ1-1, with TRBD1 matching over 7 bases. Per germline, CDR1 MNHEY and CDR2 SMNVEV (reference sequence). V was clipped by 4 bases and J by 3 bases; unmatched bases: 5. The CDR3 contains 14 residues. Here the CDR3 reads CASSWGQTYTEAFF. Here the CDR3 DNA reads TGTGCCAGCAGTTGGGGACAGACCTACACTGAAGCTTTCTTT.

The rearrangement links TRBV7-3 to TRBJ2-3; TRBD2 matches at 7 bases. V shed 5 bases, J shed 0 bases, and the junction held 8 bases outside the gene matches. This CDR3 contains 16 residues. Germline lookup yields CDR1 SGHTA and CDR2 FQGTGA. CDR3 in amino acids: CASSPSAGPSTDTQYF. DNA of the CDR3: TGTGCCAGCAGCCCCTCAGCGGGGCCTAGCACAGATACGCAGTATTTT.

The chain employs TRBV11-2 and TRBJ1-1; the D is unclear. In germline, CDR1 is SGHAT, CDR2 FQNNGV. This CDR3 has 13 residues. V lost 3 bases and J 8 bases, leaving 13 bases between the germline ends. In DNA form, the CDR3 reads TGTGCCAGCAGCTTTAGCATTGGCCGAGAAGCTTTCTTT. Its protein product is CASSFSIGREAFF.

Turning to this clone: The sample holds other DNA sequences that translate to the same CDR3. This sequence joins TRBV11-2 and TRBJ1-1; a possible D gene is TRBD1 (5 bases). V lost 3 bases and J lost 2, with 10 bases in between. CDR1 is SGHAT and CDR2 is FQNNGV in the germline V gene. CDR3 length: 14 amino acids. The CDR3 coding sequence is TGTGCCAGCAGCTTGGGGGTGGGCAACACTGAAGCTTTCTTT. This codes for CASSLGVGNTEAFF.

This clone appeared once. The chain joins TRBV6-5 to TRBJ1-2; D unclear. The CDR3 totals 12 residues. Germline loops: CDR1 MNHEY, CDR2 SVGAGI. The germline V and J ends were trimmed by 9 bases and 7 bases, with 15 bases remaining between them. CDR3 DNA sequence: TGTGCCAGTCTTAGGGAGGCCGGTGGCTACACCTTC. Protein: CASLREAGGYTF.

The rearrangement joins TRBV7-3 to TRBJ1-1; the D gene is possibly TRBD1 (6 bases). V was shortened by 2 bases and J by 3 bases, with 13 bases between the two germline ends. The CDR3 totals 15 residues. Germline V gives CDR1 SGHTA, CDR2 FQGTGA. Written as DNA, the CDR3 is TGTGCCAGCAGCTTAGGGGGCGGGAGGGACACTGAAGCTTTCTTT. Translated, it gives CASSLGGGRDTEAFF.

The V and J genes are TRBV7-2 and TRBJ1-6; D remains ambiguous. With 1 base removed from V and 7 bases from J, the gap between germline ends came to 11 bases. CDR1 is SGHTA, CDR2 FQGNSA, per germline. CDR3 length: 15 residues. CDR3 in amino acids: CASSLDGGRNSPLHF. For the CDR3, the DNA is TGTGCCAGCAGCTTAGACGGTGGACGGAATTCACCCCTCCACTTT.

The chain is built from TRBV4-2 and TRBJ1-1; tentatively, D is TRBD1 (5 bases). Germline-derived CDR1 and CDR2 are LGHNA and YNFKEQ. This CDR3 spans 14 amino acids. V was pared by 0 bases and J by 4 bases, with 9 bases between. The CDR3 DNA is TGTGCCAGCAGCCAAGACAGGGTAGCCACTGAAGCTTTCTTT. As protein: CASSQDRVATEAFF.

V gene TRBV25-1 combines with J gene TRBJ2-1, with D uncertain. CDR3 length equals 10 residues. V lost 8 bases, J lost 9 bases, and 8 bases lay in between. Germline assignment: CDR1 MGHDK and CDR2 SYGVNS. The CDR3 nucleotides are TGTGCCAGCCGATTGGGTGAGCAGTTCTTC. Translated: CASRLGEQFF. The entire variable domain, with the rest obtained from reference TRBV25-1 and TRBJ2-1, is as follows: EADIYQTPRYLVIGTGKKITLECSQTMGHDKMYWYQQDPGMELHLIHYSYGVNSTEKGDLSSESTVSRIRTEHFPLTLESARPSHTSQYLCASRLGEQFFGPGTRLTVL.

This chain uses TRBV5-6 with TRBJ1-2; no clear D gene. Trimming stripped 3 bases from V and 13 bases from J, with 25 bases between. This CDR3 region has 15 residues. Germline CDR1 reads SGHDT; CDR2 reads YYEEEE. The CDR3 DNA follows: TGTGCCAGCAGCTCTCGTGGGGAGGTGGCCGCACGGAGCACCTTC. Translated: CASSSRGEVAARSTF.

CDR3 bases: TGTGCCAGCAGTGACAACAGGGGGGTCTCCTATAATTCACCCCTCCACTTT. Translation: CASSDNRGVSYNSPLHF. The rearrangement uses TRBV6-1 and TRBJ1-6; TRBD1 agrees at 8 bases. Trimming cost V 3 bases and J 0 bases; bases outside gene matches: 4. This CDR3 spans 17 amino acids. Germline loops: CDR1 MNHNS, CDR2 SASEGT.

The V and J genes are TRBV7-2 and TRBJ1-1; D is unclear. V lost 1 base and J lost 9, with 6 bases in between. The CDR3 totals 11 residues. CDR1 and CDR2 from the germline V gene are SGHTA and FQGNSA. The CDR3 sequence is CASSLGAKAFF. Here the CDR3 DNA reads TGTGCCAGCAGCTTAGGGGCTAAAGCTTTCTTT.

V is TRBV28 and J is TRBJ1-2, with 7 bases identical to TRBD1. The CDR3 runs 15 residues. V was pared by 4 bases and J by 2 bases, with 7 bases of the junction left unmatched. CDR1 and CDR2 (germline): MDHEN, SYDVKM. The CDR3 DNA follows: TGTGCCAGCAGTTCCCCCGGACAGGAGAACTATGGCTACACCTTC. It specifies CASSSPGQENYGYTF.